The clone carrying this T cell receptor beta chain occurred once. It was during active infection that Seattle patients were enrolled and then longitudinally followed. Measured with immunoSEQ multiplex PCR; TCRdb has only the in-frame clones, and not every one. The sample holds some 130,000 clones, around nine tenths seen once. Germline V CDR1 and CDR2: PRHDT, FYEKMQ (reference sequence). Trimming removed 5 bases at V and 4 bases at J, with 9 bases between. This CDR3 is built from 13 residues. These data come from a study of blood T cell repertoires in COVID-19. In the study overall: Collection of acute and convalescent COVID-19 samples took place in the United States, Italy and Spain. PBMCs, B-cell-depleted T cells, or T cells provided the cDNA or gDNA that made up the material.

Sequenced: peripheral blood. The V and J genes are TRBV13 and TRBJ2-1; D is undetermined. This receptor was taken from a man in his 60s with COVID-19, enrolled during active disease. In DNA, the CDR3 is TGTGCCAGCAGCCCGAACGGGTACAATGAGCAGTTCTTC. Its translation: CASSPNGYNEQFF.